The 26 T cell receptor beta chains in this list originate from one sample, sequenced in a study of T cell repertoires in aging, cancer and after chemotherapy. A mixed TRB-A/B primer pool amplified rearranged TRB by multiplex touch-down PCR. In TCRdb, the multiplex PCR reads were re-called with MiXCR into one record per CDR3 protein. The sample has about 4,500 distinct CDR3 sequences; 20% to 30% are singletons. Peripheral blood genomic DNA, not sorted cells or RNA, was the template. Source material: blood. All receptors derive from a human donor with a blood cancer.

This clonotype is classed as medium-sized. The chain links TRBV30 to TRBJ1-2; 10 positions agree with TRBD1. Germline-derived CDR1 and CDR2 are GTSNPN and SVGIG (reference sequence). Losses at the gene ends were 2 bases for V and 13 bases for J; bases not matched to a gene: 10. The CDR3 covers 13 residues. In DNA, the CDR3 is TGTGCCTGGAGTTCGGGACAGGGGCTTGTTCGCACCTTC. It is translated as CAWSSGQGLVRTF.

This sequence joins TRBV5-6 and TRBJ2-3; D not resolved. V was cut by 2 bases and J by 4 bases, with 5 bases left in between. Germline V lookup: CDR1 SGHDT, CDR2 YYEEEE. This CDR3 is built from 12 residues. CDR3 in amino acids: CASSFRADTQYF. CDR3 DNA: TGTGCCAGCAGCTTCAGAGCAGATACGCAGTATTTT.

For this clonotype: A much larger clone is a single base away; this may be a read error. The J gene is TRBJ2-7, the V gene TRBV11-2; D may correspond to TRBD1 or TRBD2 (5 bases each). The CDR3 spans 13 residues. Germline V gene lookup returns CDR1 SGHAT and CDR2 FQNNGV. CDR3 in DNA: TGTACCAGCGGACCTGGGGGCTCCTACGAGCAGTACTTC. This sequence encodes CTSGPGGSYEQYF.

The rearrangement uses TRBV7-9 and TRBJ1-2, with 11 bases fitting TRBD1. Losses at the gene ends were 5 bases for V and 4 bases for J; bases not matched to a gene: 3. This CDR3 comprises 14 residues. Looked up from germline, CDR1 is SEHNR and CDR2 is FQNEAQ (reference sequence). CDR3 region: CASSLGQGAYGYTF. CDR3 DNA sequence: TGTGCCAGCAGCCTCGGACAGGGGGCCTATGGCTACACCTTC.

The J gene is TRBJ1-2, the V gene TRBV6-1; D is unresolved. This CDR3 has 15 amino acids. Germline V gene data show CDR1 as MNHNS and CDR2 as SASEGT. Trimming took 2 bases from V and 4 from J, leaving 14 bases between them. Written as DNA, the CDR3 is TGTGCCAGCAGTGAAAAGCCGGGTCAGCTCTATGGCTACACCTTC. This gives the protein CASSEKPGQLYGYTF.

V gene TRBV7-9 combines with J gene TRBJ2-5; 12 nucleotides agree with TRBD2. Germline V gene lookup returns CDR1 SEHNR and CDR2 FQNEAQ (reference sequence). The CDR3 extends over 19 amino acids. The V and J ends lost 5 bases and 4 bases, in that order; junction bases with no gene match: 17. CDR3 amino acids: CASSPWASGGAYVSETQYF. The CDR3 DNA is TGTGCCAGCAGCCCCTGGGCTAGCGGGGGGGCCTACGTGTCAGAGACCCAGTACTTC.

V gene TRBV5-1 combines with J gene TRBJ2-1, with D perhaps TRBD2 (7 bases). The V and J ends lost 0 bases and 3 bases respectively, with 16 bases between them. Germline loops: CDR1 SGHRS, CDR2 YFSETQ. The CDR3 runs 17 residues. Here the CDR3 DNA reads TGCGCCAGCAGCTTGGGGCAGGCGGGGGACAACTACAATGAGCAGTTCTTC. Its protein product is CASSLGQAGDNYNEQFF.

The chain uses TRBV5-4 and TRBJ2-7, with 12 positions matching TRBD1. The CDR3 totals 14 residues. In germline, CDR1 is SGHNT, CDR2 YYREEE (reference sequence). V was clipped by 4 bases and J by 5 bases; unmatched bases: 4. CDR3 amino acids: CASSQGTGGNEQYF. The CDR3 region has the DNA TGTGCCAGCAGCCAAGGGACAGGGGGCAACGAGCAGTACTTC.

By sample share, this clonotype is medium-sized. The rearrangement uses TRBV19 and TRBJ2-1; D is perhaps TRBD1 or TRBD2 (5 bases each). The CDR3 is 16 amino acids. V was cut by 4 bases and J by 0 bases, with 13 bases left in between. From germline, CDR1 is LNHDA and CDR2 SQIVND (reference sequence). For the CDR3, the DNA is TGTGCCAGTAGTAAGGGGTGGGGGAGCTCCTACAATGAGCAGTTCTTC. This codes for CASSKGWGSSYNEQFF.

The chain joins TRBV14 to TRBJ1-5; D gene uncertain. This CDR3 has 15 amino acids. Germline V gene sequence: CDR1 SGHDN, CDR2 FVKESK. V lost 3 bases and J 6 bases, leaving 15 bases between the germline ends. The CDR3 nucleotides are TGTGCCAGCAGCCAGGACCCACTTCGCGGTCAGCCCCAGCATTTT. Amino acids: CASSQDPLRGQPQHF.

This chain connects TRBV5-1 to TRBJ2-6, with no clear D. The CDR3 spans 15 residues. Germline CDR1 is SGHRS and CDR2 is YFSETQ. The V and J ends lost 5 bases and 1 base respectively, with 10 bases between them. The CDR3 region has the DNA TGCGCCAGCAGGCGGAGAGAGTCTGGGGCCAACGTCCTGACTTTC. This sequence encodes CASRRRESGANVLTF.

This clonotype appeared a few times. This sequence joins TRBV12-3 or TRBV12-4 and TRBJ1-4, with a weak D call TRBD1 (5 bases). The CDR3 sequence is 14 residues long. Trimming pared 3 bases from V and 8 bases from J, leaving 13 bases between. The CDR3 bases are TGTGCCAGCAGTTTCCGGCAGGGTGGAGAAAAACTGTTTTTT. This encodes CASSFRQGGEKLFF.

The chain links TRBV4-2 to TRBJ1-5; D perhaps matches TRBD1 (5 bases). Germline CDR1 LGHNA, CDR2 YNFKEQ. The CDR3 length is 15 residues. The V and J ends lost 1 base and 7 bases respectively, with 14 bases between them. The CDR3 sequence is CASSQGGQGGQPQHF. The CDR3, as DNA: TGTGCCAGCAGCCAAGGAGGGCAGGGTGGACAGCCCCAGCATTTT.

The rearrangement uses TRBV12-3 or TRBV12-4 and TRBJ1-6; D gene unclear. There are 14 residues in the CDR3. Trimming pared 5 bases from V and 4 bases from J, leaving 9 bases between. The CDR3 DNA sequence: TGTGCCAGCAGTCCGACCGCTTATAATTCACCCCTCCACTTT. This codes for CASSPTAYNSPLHF.

This clonotype was detected only a few times. The chain couples TRBV7-2 to TRBJ2-3; D gene unclear. This CDR3 contains 15 residues. CDR1 SGHTA and CDR2 FQGNSA come from the germline V gene. With 1 base removed from V and 1 base from J, the gap between germline ends came to 9 bases. The CDR3 sequence: CASSLEGRGTDTQYF. CDR3 coding DNA: TGTGCCAGCAGCTTAGAAGGACGGGGCACAGATACGCAGTATTTT.

Points on this clonotype: At one boundary the junction diverges from the germline segment, which might be a read error. The J gene is TRBJ2-3, the V gene TRBV10-3; D unresolved. Germline assignment: CDR1 ENHRY and CDR2 SYGVKD. The length of the CDR3 is 14 residues. For the CDR3, the DNA is TGTGCCATCAGAGAGTCGACTTCGGTGGATACGCAGTATTTT. Encoded protein: CAIRESTSVDTQYF.

By sample fraction, this clonotype is medium-sized (0.01 to 0.1%). V usage is TRBV11-3 and J usage is TRBJ2-1; the match to TRBD2 covers 7 bases. Germline lookup yields CDR1 SGHNT and CDR2 YENEEA. The CDR3 contains 17 residues. The V segment lost 1 base and the J segment 7 bases; nucleotides outside the gene matches: 13. This CDR3 reads CASSLGKLAVGGNEQFF. The DNA of the CDR3 is TGTGCCAGCAGCTTAGGAAAGCTAGCGGTCGGAGGGAATGAGCAGTTCTTC. Complete variable domain (other parts from reference TRBV11-3 and TRBJ2-1): EAGVVQSPRYKIIEKKQPVAFWCNPISGHNTLYWYLQNLGQGPELLIRYENEEAVDDSQLPKDRFSAERLKGVDSTLKIQPAELGDSAVYLCASSLGKLAVGGNEQFFGPGTRLTVL.

This clonotype was counted only a few times. The chain combines TRBV24-1 with TRBJ1-2; D is unclear. CDR3 length: 13 amino acids. Trimming took off 4 bases at V and 8 bases at J, with 13 bases between the two ends. Germline-derived CDR1 and CDR2 are KGHDR and SFDVKD. The CDR3 DNA reads as TGTGCCACCAGTGACTTAGACCTTAGGGGCTACACCTTC. This encodes CATSDLDLRGYTF.

A note on this clonotype: The junction and the germline gene differ at one end; a read error may be behind it. The rearrangement joins TRBV5-4 to TRBJ2-1; D possibly corresponds to TRBD1 (6 bases). Germline CDR1 SGHNT, CDR2 YYREEE (reference sequence). The CDR3 extends over 16 amino acids. The CDR3 DNA follows: TGCGCCAGCAGCTTGGCCAGGGGATCTGTCTCCAATGAGCAGTTCTTC. Encoded protein: CASSLARGSVSNEQFF. The whole variable domain, remainder taken from reference TRBV5-4 and TRBJ2-1, is ETGVTQSPTHLIKTRGQQVTLRCSSQSGHNTVSWYQQALGQGPQFIFQYYREEENGRGNFPPRFSGLQFPNYSSELNVNALELDDSALYLCASSLARGSVSNEQFFGPGTRLTVL.

This clonotype was counted only a few times. The CDR3: CASSLRGRTPLHF. DNA for the CDR3: TGTGCCAGCAGCCTCAGGGGGCGGACACCCCTCCACTTT. The genes are TRBV7-2 and TRBJ1-6; 8 nucleotides align to TRBD1. This CDR3 has 13 amino acids. CDR1 SGHTA and CDR2 FQGNSA come from the germline V gene. Trimming cost V 5 bases and J 11 bases; bases outside gene matches: 5.

This clonotype qualifies as medium-sized. This chain joins TRBV19 and TRBJ1-5; D unclear. Germline V CDR1 and CDR2: LNHDA, SQIVND (reference sequence). The CDR3 totals 13 residues. V was shortened by 3 bases and J by 5 bases, with 8 bases between the two germline ends. CDR3 sequence reads: CASSISVDQPQHF. CDR3 bases: TGTGCCAGTAGTATCTCGGTTGATCAGCCCCAGCATTTT.

This clonotype was detected a few times. The chain uses TRBV6-1 and TRBJ1-4, with D unclear. The CDR3 has 13 amino acids. The V gene's germline CDR1 is MNHNS and CDR2 SASEGT. Trimming took off 5 bases at V and 4 bases at J, with 8 bases between the two ends. The CDR3, as DNA: TGTGCCAGCAGTATCAGCCGTAATGAAAAACTGTTTTTT. Amino acid sequence: CASSISRNEKLFF.

The V and J genes are TRBV5-6 and TRBJ2-1, with TRBD1 identical over 9 bases. This CDR3 has 14 residues. V lost 7 bases to trimming and J lost 10 bases; unmatched junction nucleotides: 12. CDR1 and CDR2 from the germline V gene are SGHDT and YYEEEE. The CDR3 sequence is CASGTGTGLGEQFF. For the CDR3, the DNA is TGTGCCAGCGGAACCGGGACAGGGCTGGGGGAGCAGTTCTTC. Filled out from reference TRBV5-6 and TRBJ2-1, the complete variable domain reads DAGVTQSPTHLIKTRGQQVTLRCSPKSGHDTVSWYQQALGQGPQFIFQYYEEEERQRGNFPDRFSGHQFPNYSSELNVNALLLGDSALYLCASGTGTGLGEQFFGPGTRLTVL.

The chain employs TRBV7-9 and TRBJ1-3; D gene ambiguous. This CDR3 contains 17 residues. Trimming took off 6 bases at V and 0 bases at J, with 18 bases between the two ends. The germline CDR1 and CDR2 sequences are SEHNR and FQNEAQ (reference sequence). CDR3 protein: CASSSGVGSYSGNTIYF. CDR3 sequence (DNA): TGTGCCAGCAGTTCCGGCGTTGGCAGCTACTCTGGAAACACCATATATTTT.

This chain joins TRBV19 and TRBJ2-7; 10 bases fit TRBD1. The CDR3 totals 18 residues. Germline V lookup: CDR1 LNHDA, CDR2 SQIVND (reference sequence). Trimming took 5 bases from V and 2 from J; bases not matched to a gene: 15. This chain's CDR3 is CASSRQTGGAFGTYEQYF. The CDR3 nucleotides are TGTGCCAGTAGTCGACAGACAGGGGGCGCGTTTGGGACCTACGAGCAGTACTTC.

By proportion, this clonotype is medium-sized. The CDR3 DNA sequence: TGTGCCAGTACCCTGGGGCCCTACACCGGGGAGCTGTTTTTT. Translation gives CASTLGPYTGELFF. V gene TRBV19 combines with J gene TRBJ2-2, with a possible D match to TRBD1 (5 bases). Germline CDR1 is LNHDA and CDR2 is SQIVND (reference sequence). V shed 7 bases and J shed 3 bases, with 12 bases lying between them. The CDR3 is 14 amino acids.